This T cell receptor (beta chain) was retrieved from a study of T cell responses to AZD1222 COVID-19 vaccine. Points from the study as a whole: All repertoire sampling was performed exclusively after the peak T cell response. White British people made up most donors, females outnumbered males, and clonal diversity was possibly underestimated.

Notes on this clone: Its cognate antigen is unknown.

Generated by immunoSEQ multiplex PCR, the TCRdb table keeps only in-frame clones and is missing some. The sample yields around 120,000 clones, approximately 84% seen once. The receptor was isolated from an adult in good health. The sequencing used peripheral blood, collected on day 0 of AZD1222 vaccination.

CDR3 region: CASSESLAKNIQYF. CDR3 sequence (DNA): TGTGCCAGCAGTGAAAGCCTAGCCAAAAACATTCAGTACTTC. This chain connects TRBV2 to TRBJ2-4; no reliable D call. V lost 2 bases and J lost 0, with 5 bases in between. Germline V gene lookup returns CDR1 SNHLY and CDR2 FYNNEI. The CDR3 has 14 residues.